This TCR beta chain was identified in a study of CD8+CD57+ T cells in acquired aplastic anemia. This CDR3 is 14 amino acids long. V was clipped by 5 bases and J by 2 bases, with 13 bases between them. Germline CDR1 is SNHLY and CDR2 is FYNNEI. An expansion of CD8+CD57+ cells by flow cytometry had been shown in patients chosen for sequencing. TCR beta VDJ and CDR3 were profiled, and genomic DNA was the template. From the reads, TCRdb called clonotypes with MiXCR, one entry per CDR3 protein. Here the sample spans roughly 150,000 distinct CDR3 sequences, over 40% being singletons. The sequence was obtained from a human donor with aplastic anemia. The sequenced material came from sorted CD4+, CD8+, or CD8+CD57+ T cells (not recorded which) from PBMCs. The chain uses TRBV2 and TRBJ2-7; D is possibly TRBD2 (5 bases). The DNA of the CDR3 is TGTGCCAGCAGTACCGGGCGAGGGCCCTACGAGCAGTACTTC. This gives the protein CASSTGRGPYEQYF. Combining the CDR3 with reference TRBV2 and TRBJ2-7 gives the whole variable domain EPEVTQTPSHQVTQMGQEVILRCVPISNHLYFYWYRQILGQKVEFLVSFYNNEISEKSEIFDDQFSVERPDGSNFTLKIRSTKLEDSAMYFCASSTGRGPYEQYFGPGTRLTVT.